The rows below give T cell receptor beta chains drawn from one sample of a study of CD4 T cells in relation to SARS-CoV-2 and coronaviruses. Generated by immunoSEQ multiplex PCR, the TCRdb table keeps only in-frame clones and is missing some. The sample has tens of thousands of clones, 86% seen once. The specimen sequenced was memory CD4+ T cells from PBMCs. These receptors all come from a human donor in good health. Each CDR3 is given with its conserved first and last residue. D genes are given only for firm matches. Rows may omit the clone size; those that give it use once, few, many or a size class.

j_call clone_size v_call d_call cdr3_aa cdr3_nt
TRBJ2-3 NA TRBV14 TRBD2 CASSQEAGTSGRRDTQYF TGTGCCAGCAGCCAAGAAGCTGGGACTAGCGGTCGAAGGGATACGCAGTATTTT
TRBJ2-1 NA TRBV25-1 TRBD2 CASSVAGSYNEQFF TGTGCCAGCAGTGTAGCGGGATCCTACAATGAGCAGTTCTTC
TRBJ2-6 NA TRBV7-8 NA CASSPPGLTSGANVLTF TGTGCCAGCAGCCCCCCGGGACTGACTTCTGGGGCCAACGTCCTGACTTTC
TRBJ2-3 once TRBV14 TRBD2 CASSRWGGRTDTQYF TGTGCCAGCAGCCGGTGGGGGGGACGCACAGATACGCAGTATTTT
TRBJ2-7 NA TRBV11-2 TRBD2 CASSKGTSGEQYF TGTGCCAGCAGCAAGGGGACTAGCGGAGAGCAGTACTTC
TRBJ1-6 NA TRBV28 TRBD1 CATRGTGSYNSPLHF TGTGCCACCCGAGGGACAGGCTCCTATAATTCACCCCTCCACTTT
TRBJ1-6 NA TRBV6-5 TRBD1 CASSYSGQYNSPLHF TGTGCCAGCAGTTACTCGGGACAGTATAATTCACCCCTCCACTTT
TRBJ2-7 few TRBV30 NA CAWSIISEQYF TGTGCCTGGAGTATTATTTCCGAGCAGTACTTC
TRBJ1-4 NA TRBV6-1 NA CASSENEKLFF TGTGCCAGCAGTGAGAATGAAAAACTGTTTTTT
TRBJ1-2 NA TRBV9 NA CASSAHPHPKGPLGDYGYTF TGTGCCAGCAGCGCCCACCCACACCCCAAAGGACCGCTGGGGGACTATGGCTACACCTTC
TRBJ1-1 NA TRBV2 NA CASKGQLNTEAFF TGTGCCAGCAAGGGCCAACTTAACACTGAAGCTTTCTTT